This T cell receptor (delta chain) was documented in a study of gamma-delta T cells after stem cell transplantation. The CDR3 runs 12 residues. V was shortened by 6 bases and J by 10 bases, with 15 bases between the two germline ends. The germline CDR1 and CDR2 sequences are TSWWSYY and QGS. This clone was seen a handful of times. The likely explanation is a read error, given a far larger clone one base away. TCRdb re-called the RT-PCR reads via CATT. The sample holds more than 1,400 delta-chain clones, roughly 15% seen once. Sequencing was carried out using gamma-delta T cells. The chain recombines TRDV1 with TRDJ1, with no clear D. The origin of this receptor is a human donor. It is not recorded whose cells these are; they may come from a transplant donor. The CDR3 region is CALGLFPHGLIF. The CDR3 DNA reads TGTGCTCTTGGTCTATTCCCCCATGGACTCATCTTT.